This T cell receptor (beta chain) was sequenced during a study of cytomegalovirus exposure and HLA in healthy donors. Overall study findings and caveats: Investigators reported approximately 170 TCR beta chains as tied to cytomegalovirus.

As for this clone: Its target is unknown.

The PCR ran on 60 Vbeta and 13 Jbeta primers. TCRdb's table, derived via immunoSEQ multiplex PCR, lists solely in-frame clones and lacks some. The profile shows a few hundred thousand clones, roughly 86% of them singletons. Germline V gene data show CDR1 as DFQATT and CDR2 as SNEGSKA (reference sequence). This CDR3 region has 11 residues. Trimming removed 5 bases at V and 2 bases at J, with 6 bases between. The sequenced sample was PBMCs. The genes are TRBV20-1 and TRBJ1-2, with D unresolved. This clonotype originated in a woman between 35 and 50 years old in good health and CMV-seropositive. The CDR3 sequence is CSAAKNYGYTF. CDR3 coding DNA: TGCAGTGCTGCTAAGAACTATGGCTACACCTTC.